Listed below are T cell receptor beta chains from one sample, sequenced in a study of blood T cell repertoires in COVID-19. Repertoires were generated with immunoSEQ multiplex PCR, while TCRdb's copy carries only in-frame clones and drops some. The sample lists about 95,000 clones; roughly four fifths were seen once. Source material: peripheral blood. These receptors were taken from a human donor in a cohort sampled during active COVID-19. The CDR3 runs from the conserved cysteine through the conserved F or W. D genes are given only for firm matches. A clone size is listed for some rows: how often the clone was seen (once, few, many), or a class if it is expanded.

j_call d_call clone_size v_call cdr3_nt cdr3_aa
TRBJ2-5 TRBD2 . TRBV29-1 TGCAGCGTTGCCCCCCGGACTAGCGGGCAAGAGACCCAGTACTTC CSVAPRTSGQETQYF
TRBJ1-1 . . TRBV18 TGTGCCAGCTCACCAAAGGGGATGAACACTGAAGCTTTCTTT CASSPKGMNTEAFF
TRBJ2-3 TRBD2 . TRBV4-2 TGTGCCAGCAGCCAAGAGTTAGGAGCGGGAGGGCGCACAGATACGCAGTATTTT CASSQELGAGGRTDTQYF
TRBJ2-2 TRBD2 . TRBV24-1 TGTGCCACCCGCCCCGGGACTAGCGGGAGTTATGGGGAGCTGTTTTTT CATRPGTSGSYGELFF
TRBJ2-7 TRBD2 once TRBV28 TGTGCCAGCAGTCAAATAGGACTAGCGGGAGGCTCCTACGAGCAGTACTTC CASSQIGLAGGSYEQYF
TRBJ1-6 . once TRBV6-5 TGTGCCAACCGACCCGCGGGCTCCTATAATTCACCCCTCCACTTT CANRPAGSYNSPLHF
TRBJ2-2 TRBD1 . TRBV6-5 TGTGCCAGCAGCCCGGGACAGGGTATTACCGGGGAGCTGTTTTTT CASSPGQGITGELFF
TRBJ2-3 TRBD2 once TRBV28 TGTGCCAGCAGTTTGACTAGCGGGAGGTTCCCCTCCTTCACAGATACGCAGTATTTT CASSLTSGRFPSFTDTQYF
TRBJ2-1 TRBD1 once TRBV6-2/TRBV6-3 TGTGCCAGCAGCGATGGCGGACAGGGAAAGGGGAATGAGCAGTTCTTC CASSDGGQGKGNEQFF
TRBJ1-4 TRBD1 . TRBV19 TGTGCCATCTCGGACAGGGCGGATGAAAAACTGTTTTTT CAISDRADEKLFF
TRBJ2-2 TRBD1 once TRBV2 TGTGCCAGCAGGACGACAGGGACAAACACCGGGGAGCTGTTTTTT CASRTTGTNTGELFF
TRBJ2-7 TRBD1 . TRBV23-1 TGCGCCAGCAGTCAGGGGACAGCCCCCTACGAGCAGTACTTC CASSQGTAPYEQYF
TRBJ2-1 TRBD2 . TRBV19 TGTGCCAGTAGTAAGCTAGCGGGAGGAAACAATGAGCAGTTCTTC CASSKLAGGNNEQFF
TRBJ1-1 . . TRBV11-2 TGTGCCAGCAGCGCCCACTCGGGAAGCACTGAAGCTTTCTTT CASSAHSGSTEAFF
TRBJ1-1 . . TRBV6-6 TGTGCCAGCAGTTATGGGAAACAGGGAGCCACTGAAGCTTTCTTT CASSYGKQGATEAFF
TRBJ2-1 TRBD2 . TRBV19 TGTGCCAGTGGCTCACTAGCGGGGGGGAGAGGTCATGAGCAGTTCTTC CASGSLAGGRGHEQFF
TRBJ1-5 TRBD1 . TRBV7-2 TGTGCCAGCAGCCTCGGACAGGGCCTTCAGCCCCAGCATTTT CASSLGQGLQPQHF
TRBJ1-2 . . TRBV25-1 TGTGCCAGCAGTGATACGGTGTCCTATGGCTACACCTTC CASSDTVSYGYTF
TRBJ1-2 TRBD1 . TRBV5-4 TGTGCCAGCAGCTTGGGACAGGGGGTTGTTGGCTACACCTTC CASSLGQGVVGYTF
TRBJ1-2 . . TRBV6-5 TGTGCCAGCACCCACCCGAACGGGGGGTCCTATGGCTACACCTTC CASTHPNGGSYGYTF
TRBJ1-2 TRBD1 . TRBV7-2 TGTGCCAGCAGCTTGCCTGTGACAGGGGATGGCTACACCTTC CASSLPVTGDGYTF
TRBJ1-5 TRBD1 . TRBV27 TGTGCCAGCAGTGGACAGGGGGCAACGCGGGGCAATCAGCCCCAGCATTTT CASSGQGATRGNQPQHF
TRBJ2-5 TRBD1 . TRBV28 TGTGCCAGCAGTTTGGGACAGGGGGGAGGAAAAGAGACCCAGTACTTC CASSLGQGGGKETQYF
TRBJ2-3 TRBD2 . TRBV19 TGTGCCATTTCTACTAGCGGGAGCACAGATACGCAGTATTTT CAISTSGSTDTQYF
TRBJ2-7 . . TRBV5-1 TGCGCCAGCAGCTTGGCCCGGTACGAGCAGTACTTC CASSLARYEQYF
TRBJ2-7 . . TRBV6-6 TGTGCCAGCAGCACCCCCTCCGGGTTCCACGAGCAGTACTTC CASSTPSGFHEQYF
TRBJ2-7 TRBD2 . TRBV13 TGTGCCAGCAGCCCCCCGACTAGCGGGAGGTTTTACGAGCAGTACTTC CASSPPTSGRFYEQYF
TRBJ1-4 TRBD1 . TRBV7-8 TGTGCCAGCAGCTGGACAGGGAGCGAAAAACTGTTTTTT CASSWTGSEKLFF
TRBJ1-4 TRBD1 . TRBV3-1/TRBV3-2 TGTGCCAGCAGCCAAAATGACAGGGATAATGAAAAACTGTTTTTT CASSQNDRDNEKLFF
TRBJ1-6 TRBD1 . TRBV9 TGTGCCAGCAGCGTTGGGGTAGGGACAGATCAATCACCCCTCCACTTT CASSVGVGTDQSPLHF
TRBJ1-4 . . TRBV19 TGTGCCAGTAGTACCGTCCGACGACAGGCTAATGAAAAACTGTTTTTT CASSTVRRQANEKLFF
TRBJ2-2 . once TRBV7-8 TGTGCCAGCAGCTTAGGCAGGTTTACGAACACCGGGGAGCTGTTTTTT CASSLGRFTNTGELFF
TRBJ2-2 TRBD1 . TRBV18 TGTGCCAGCTCACGGACGGGACAGGGGGCAACCGGGGAGCTGTTTTTT CASSRTGQGATGELFF
TRBJ1-2 . . TRBV4-2 TGTGCCAGCAGCCCCGACGGGGGTACTAACTATGGCTACACCTTC CASSPDGGTNYGYTF
TRBJ2-4 . . TRBV7-9 TGTGCCAGCAGCTTTGAGACTAGGAAAAACATTCAGTACTTC CASSFETRKNIQYF
TRBJ2-3 TRBD1 . TRBV19 TGTGCCACCCGGACAGGGCTGGGAGGTACGCAGTATTTT CATRTGLGGTQYF
TRBJ2-3 TRBD2 once TRBV14 TGTGCCAGCAGCCACCGAAGAGGACTAGCGGGAGATACGCAGTATTTT CASSHRRGLAGDTQYF
TRBJ2-7 . . TRBV6-5 TGTGCCAGCAGTCCTACCACTACCGCCTACGAGCAGTACTTC CASSPTTTAYEQYF
TRBJ2-1 . . TRBV9 TGTGCCAGCAGCGTAGCTGGAGATGAGCAGTTCTTC CASSVAGDEQFF
TRBJ2-1 TRBD2 . TRBV18 TGTGCCAGCTCACCACCGGCCGGGACTAGCGGGAGGGGCAATGAGCAGTTCTTC CASSPPAGTSGRGNEQFF
TRBJ1-2 TRBD1 . TRBV19 TGTGCCAGTAGTACCCCTCCAGGGGGCGACTATGGCTACACCTTC CASSTPPGGDYGYTF
TRBJ1-2 . . TRBV4-2 TGTGCCAGCAGCTCAGGGAACAGCCTACTGTATGGCTACACCTTC CASSSGNSLLYGYTF
TRBJ1-2 . few TRBV20-1 TGCAGTGCTAGTTCAGGGGTGGATGGCTACACCTTC CSASSGVDGYTF
TRBJ2-7 TRBD1 . TRBV29-1 TGCAGCGCTATCCTGACAGGGGACGAGTCCTACGAGCAGTACTTC CSAILTGDESYEQYF
TRBJ2-2 . . TRBV12-3/TRBV12-4 TGTGCCAGCAGTTTCTGGAGCACCGGGGAGCTGTTTTTT CASSFWSTGELFF
TRBJ1-5 TRBD1 . TRBV18 TGTGCCAGCTCCCTGGACAGGGAAGGCAATCAGCCCCAGCATTTT CASSLDREGNQPQHF
TRBJ1-6 . . TRBV6-5 TGTGCCAGCAGTCTCATTGGGGCTCTGAATTCACCCCTCCACTTT CASSLIGALNSPLHF
TRBJ2-3 TRBD2 . TRBV3-1/TRBV3-2 TGTGCCAGCAGCCAAGATCCCTCAATGCGGGGGGGTCGAAATACGCAGTATTTT CASSQDPSMRGGRNTQYF
TRBJ2-1 TRBD2 . TRBV7-9 TGTGCCAGCAGCTCAGCGACTAGCGGGGGGTCGGGGCAGTTCTTC CASSSATSGGSGQFF
TRBJ2-7 . . TRBV12-3/TRBV12-4 TGTGCCAGCAGTTTAGGAGGTAGGGAGCAGTACTTC CASSLGGREQYF
TRBJ2-4 . . TRBV19 TGTGCCAGTAACCAGGGATTAGCCAAAAACATTCAGTACTTC CASNQGLAKNIQYF
TRBJ1-2 . . TRBV18 TGTGCCAGCTCACCTCCCGCAGGCTCCATTAACTATGGCTACACCTTC CASSPPAGSINYGYTF
TRBJ1-1 . . TRBV18 TGTGCCAGCTCTGAGACATCCCTCAATGGGGCTTTCTTT CASSETSLNGAFF
TRBJ2-7 TRBD1 . TRBV7-8 TGTGCCAGCAGTACACAGGGGCTAGGGTCCTACGAGCAGTACTTC CASSTQGLGSYEQYF